The present entry profiles one TCR beta chain with its context. Its specificity is not known. V was shortened by 1 base and J by 2 bases, with 1 base between the two germline ends. Germline V CDR1 and CDR2: SGHNT, YYREEE (reference sequence). This CDR3 is 13 amino acids long. This entry is derived from a study of T cell responses to AZD1222 COVID-19 vaccine. Study at large: Second-dose schedules of about 4 or about 12 weeks were combined.

Study-level points and caveats: The donor cohort was predominantly white British with a female majority, and clonal diversity may have been underestimated. Baseline testing showed seropositivity in only six AZD1222 recipients.

Here immunoSEQ multiplex PCR was the method, and the copy in TCRdb shows in-frame clones only, minus some. The top ten hold around 5% of the sample, which has 130,000 to 150,000 clones, roughly 89% seen once. The source was peripheral blood, collected on day 0 of AZD1222 vaccination. This TCR came from an adult in good health. V usage is TRBV5-4 and J usage is TRBJ2-6; D is unresolved. The CDR3 DNA sequence: TGTGCCAGCAGCTTGCCTGGGGCCAACGTCCTGACTTTC. This codes for CASSLPGANVLTF.